Detailed here is one TCR beta chain. The sample belongs to a study of shared clonotypes between healthy human individuals. This CDR3 is built from 15 residues. The ends were cut back, 1 base at V and 6 bases at J, with 12 bases in the middle. The germline V gene has CDR1 SGHDN and CDR2 FVKESK. Deep-level settings were used for running the assay. Clones were read by immunoSEQ multiplex PCR, and TCRdb kept only the in-frame ones, dropping some. This sample has hundreds of thousands of clones, with 90% to 98% found just once. As defined, naive CD8 cells were CD45RO-negative and positively selected for CCR7, with terminally differentiated effector memory CD45RA+ cells excluded.

V and J are TRBV14 and TRBJ2-2, with D possibly TRBD2 on 5 matching bases. The TCR sequence derives from a man between 25 and 39 years old in good health. The sample taken for sequencing was naive CD8+ T cells sorted from blood. The CDR3 DNA follows: TGTGCCAGCAGCCAAGCCCCCGCGGGCTCCGGGGAGCTGTTTTTT. Its translation: CASSQAPAGSGELFF.